This T cell receptor (beta chain) derives from a study of T cell repertoires in cytomegalovirus infection. Points from the study as a whole: Pooled public TCR beta family frequency picked out CMV carriers with the relevant HLA.

Looked up from germline, CDR1 is MNHNS and CDR2 is SASEGT. The trim removed 6 bases at V and 5 bases at J, leaving 8 bases unmatched. The CDR3 length is 15 residues. TCRdb redid the calling of the reads with MiXCR, one entry per CDR3 protein. The sample carries roughly 500,000 distinct CDR3 sequences, 16% recorded once. This clonotype was seen ten or more times. Its specificity is unknown. The chain carries TRBV6-1 and TRBJ2-1; 9 bases fit TRBD2. Source material: CD8+ T cells from PBMCs. This TCR came from a human donor in good health (CMV status not recorded). Some clones in this sample may be carry-over from other donors' samples. As DNA, the CDR3 is TGTGCCAGCAGGCGACAAATAGCGGGAGACAATGAGCAGTTCTTC. Its translation is CASRRQIAGDNEQFF.